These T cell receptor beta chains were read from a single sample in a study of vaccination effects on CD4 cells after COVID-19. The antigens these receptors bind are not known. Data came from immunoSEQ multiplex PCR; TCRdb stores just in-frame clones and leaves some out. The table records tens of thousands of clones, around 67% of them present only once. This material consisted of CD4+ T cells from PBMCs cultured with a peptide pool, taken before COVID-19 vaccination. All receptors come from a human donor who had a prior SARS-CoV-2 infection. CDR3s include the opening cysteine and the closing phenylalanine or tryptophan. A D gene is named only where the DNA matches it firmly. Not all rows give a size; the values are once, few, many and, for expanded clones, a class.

CASSWGQGEETQYF,TGTGCCAGCAGCTGGGGACAGGGGGAAGAGACCCAGTACTTC,TRBD1,14,NA,TRBV7-9,TRBJ2-5
CASSQVLAGGPRNEQFF,TGCGCCAGCAGCCAAGTTCTAGCGGGAGGGCCGAGGAATGAGCAGTTCTTC,TRBD2,17,NA,TRBV4-1,TRBJ2-1
CASSQLAGRADTQYF,TGCGCCAGCAGCCAACTAGCGGGGCGCGCAGATACGCAGTATTTT,TRBD2,15,NA,TRBV4-1,TRBJ2-3
CASSGSGGADQPQHF,TGTGCCAGCAGCGGGTCAGGGGGCGCGGATCAGCCCCAGCATTTT,TRBD1,15,NA,TRBV3-1/TRBV3-2,TRBJ1-5
CASSEEGARAGQINYGYTF,TGTGCCAGCAGTGAGGAGGGAGCGCGGGCAGGACAGATTAACTATGGCTACACCTTC,NA,19,once,TRBV27,TRBJ1-2
CSARTRDGYTF,TGCAGTGCAAGGACTCGGGATGGCTACACCTTC,NA,11,NA,TRBV20-1,TRBJ1-2
CATSDSSRGSYNEQFF,TGTGCCACCAGTGACTCTTCTAGGGGCTCCTACAATGAGCAGTTCTTC,NA,16,once,TRBV24-1,TRBJ2-1
CAISARTGGYEQYF,TGTGCCATCAGTGCACGTACGGGAGGCTACGAGCAGTACTTC,TRBD2,14,NA,TRBV10-3,TRBJ2-7
CASSSGQGYEQYF,TGTGCCAGCAGTTCCGGACAGGGGTACGAGCAGTACTTC,TRBD1,13,NA,TRBV6-5,TRBJ2-7
CASSPTSEYNEQFF,TGTGCCAGCAGCCCAACGAGCGAGTACAATGAGCAGTTCTTC,NA,14,few,TRBV7-3,TRBJ2-1
CASSAGVKTGAGTQYF,TGTGCCAGCAGCGCGGGGGTTAAGACAGGGGCGGGGACCCAGTACTTC,TRBD1,16,medium-sized,TRBV9,TRBJ2-5
CASSRITNYGYTF,TGTGCCAGCTCCAGAATAACTAACTATGGCTACACCTTC,NA,13,NA,TRBV9,TRBJ1-2
CASSKGRTSSFSGANVLTF,TGTGCCAGCAGCAAGGGACGGACCTCCTCATTCTCTGGGGCCAACGTCCTGACTTTC,NA,19,NA,TRBV5-4,TRBJ2-6
CASSRPPLGETQYF,TGTGCCAGCAGCCGCCCTCCCCTGGGAGAGACCCAGTACTTC,NA,14,NA,TRBV7-2,TRBJ2-5
CASRQGAFF,TGTGCCAGCAGACAGGGAGCTTTCTTT,NA,9,NA,TRBV6-4,TRBJ1-1
CSASNRGTGNTIYF,TGCAGTGCTAGTAACAGGGGGACTGGAAACACCATATATTTT,TRBD1,14,NA,TRBV20-1,TRBJ1-3